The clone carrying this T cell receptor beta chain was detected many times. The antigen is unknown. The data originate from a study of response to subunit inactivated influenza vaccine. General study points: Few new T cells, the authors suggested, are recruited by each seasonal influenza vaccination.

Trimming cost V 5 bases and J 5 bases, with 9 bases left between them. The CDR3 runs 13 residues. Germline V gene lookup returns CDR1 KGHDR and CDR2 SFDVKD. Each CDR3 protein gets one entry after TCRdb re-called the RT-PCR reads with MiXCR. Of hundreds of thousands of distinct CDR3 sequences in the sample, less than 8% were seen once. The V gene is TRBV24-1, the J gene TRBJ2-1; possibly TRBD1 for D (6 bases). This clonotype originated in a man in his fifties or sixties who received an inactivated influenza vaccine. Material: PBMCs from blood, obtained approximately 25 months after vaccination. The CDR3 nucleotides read TGTGCCACCAGTGTTTCAGGGGACAATGAGCAGTTCTTC. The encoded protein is CATSVSGDNEQFF.